The next 16 T cell receptor beta chains were all read from a single sample in a study of blood T cell repertoires in COVID-19. Some clones are missing from TCRdb's copy, which holds only in-frame ones; the method was immunoSEQ multiplex PCR. The data show some 210,000 clones, 82% seen once. Sequencing input: peripheral blood. The receptors were sampled from a woman in her forties with acute or convalescent COVID-19.

The chain carries TRBV30 and TRBJ1-2; no reliable D call. Germline values: CDR1 GTSNPN, CDR2 SVGIG (reference sequence). V lost 4 bases and J 2 bases, leaving 14 bases between the germline ends. This CDR3 region has 14 residues. CDR3 in amino acids: CAWTSGGENYGYTF. The CDR3 DNA sequence: TGTGCCTGGACCTCAGGTGGGGAGAACTATGGCTACACCTTC.

The rearrangement uses TRBV7-6 and TRBJ1-5; D perhaps matches TRBD1 (6 bases). Germline lookup yields CDR1 SGHVS and CDR2 FNYEAQ. The CDR3 runs 16 residues. V lost 0 bases and J 0 bases, leaving 9 bases between the germline ends. The CDR3 protein is CASSLAPGASNQPQHF. The CDR3 DNA is TGTGCCAGCAGCTTAGCGCCAGGGGCTAGCAATCAGCCCCAGCATTTT.

The chain couples TRBV14 to TRBJ2-1; 12 nucleotides align to TRBD2. The CDR3 covers 17 residues. Germline V gives CDR1 SGHDN, CDR2 FVKESK. V shed 0 bases, J shed 4 bases, and the junction held 4 bases outside the gene matches. The CDR3 DNA reads as TGTGCCAGCAGCCAAGACGACGGACTAGCGGGGTACAATGAGCAGTTCTTC. Its protein product is CASSQDDGLAGYNEQFF.

At least ten counts were recorded for this clone. The chain carries TRBV5-5 and TRBJ2-7, with 12 bases identical to TRBD2. Germline-derived CDR1 and CDR2 are SGHKS and YYEKEE (reference sequence). V lost 4 bases to trimming and J lost 6 bases; unmatched junction nucleotides: 11. The CDR3 runs 16 residues. CDR3 sequence reads: CASSGGSSGGAGEQYF. As DNA, the CDR3 is TGTGCCAGCAGCGGTGGCTCTAGCGGGGGGGCCGGCGAGCAGTACTTC.

The chain employs TRBV19 and TRBJ1-2, with D possibly matching TRBD1 (6 bases). The CDR3 has 14 amino acids. Deletions cut 3 bases from V and 7 bases from J, with 15 bases between. The germline CDR1 and CDR2 sequences are LNHDA and SQIVND (reference sequence). The CDR3 region is CASSIRTAHGGYTF. CDR3 nucleotides: TGTGCCAGTAGTATTCGGACAGCTCACGGTGGCTACACCTTC.

V usage is TRBV5-1 and J usage is TRBJ2-1; 16 positions agree with TRBD2. The germline V gene has CDR1 SGHRS and CDR2 YFSETQ. CDR3 size: 15 residues. The V and J ends lost 4 bases and 10 bases, in that order; junction bases with no gene match: 5. The CDR3 sequence: CASSTGLAGGREQFF. The CDR3 nucleotides read TGCGCCAGCAGCACGGGACTAGCGGGGGGGCGCGAGCAGTTCTTC. Filled out from reference TRBV5-1 and TRBJ2-1, the complete variable domain reads KAGVTQTPRYLIKTRGQQVTLSCSPISGHRSVSWYQQTPGQGLQFLFEYFSETQRNKGNFPGRFSGRQFSNSRSEMNVSTLELGDSALYLCASSTGLAGGREQFFGPGTRLTVL.

The chain carries TRBV20-1 and TRBJ1-2; D gene ambiguous. Germline CDR1 is DFQATT and CDR2 is SNEGSKA (reference sequence). This CDR3 is built from 11 residues. The germline V and J ends were trimmed by 6 bases and 6 bases, with 11 bases remaining between them. CDR3 bases: TGCAGTGCAACGACGGGGAATGGCTACACCTTC. This encodes CSATTGNGYTF.

This chain links TRBV10-1 with TRBJ2-3, with D hard to call. V gave up 2 bases and J gave up 6 bases, with 9 bases separating them. This CDR3 has 13 residues. Germline V gene data show CDR1 as WNHNN and CDR2 as SYGVQD (reference sequence). The CDR3 reads CASSEMRWDTQYF. As DNA, the CDR3 is TGCGCCAGCAGTGAGATGCGGTGGGATACGCAGTATTTT.

This chain connects TRBV7-9 to TRBJ2-6, with D hard to call. The CDR3 is 15 amino acids. Germline V gene data show CDR1 as SEHNR and CDR2 as FQNEAQ (reference sequence). Trimming left V 1 base short and J 4 bases short, with 8 bases between. CDR3 region: CASSLELWGANVLTF. CDR3 coding DNA: TGTGCCAGCAGCTTAGAACTCTGGGGGGCCAACGTCCTGACTTTC.

This clone was observed a few times. The J gene is TRBJ2-3, the V gene TRBV9; D possibly corresponds to TRBD2 (5 bases). CDR1 is SGDLS and CDR2 is YYNGEE in the germline V gene. The CDR3 is 14 amino acids. V was clipped by 6 bases and J by 5 bases, with 16 bases between them. The CDR3 loop is CASTQASAGDTQYF. The CDR3 DNA follows: TGTGCCAGCACGCAGGCCTCTGCGGGAGATACGCAGTATTTT.

This clone was observed a handful of times. This rearrangement joins TRBV18 to TRBJ1-5; possibly TRBD1 for D (5 bases). Germline V lookup: CDR1 KGHSH, CDR2 LQKENI. Trimming took off 2 bases at V and 6 bases at J, with 8 bases between the two ends. This CDR3 contains 13 residues. CDR3 bases: TGTGCCAGCTCACCAGGGGCCCGTCAGCCCCAGCATTTT. Encoded protein: CASSPGARQPQHF.

The rearrangement joins TRBV21-1 to TRBJ2-5; the table's D call of TRBD1 was not tested on the DNA. TRBV21-1 is noted as a pseudogene. This CDR3 has 18 amino acids. The CDR3 coding sequence is TGTGCCAGCAGCAAATCACCGAGAGGCGACGACAGGGCGGAGACCCAGTACTTC. Translating gives CASSKSPRGDDRAETQYF.

In this sample, this clone turned up a few times. The chain recombines TRBV29-1 with TRBJ2-3; the D gene is possibly TRBD2 (5 bases). Germline V gene sequence: CDR1 SQVTM, CDR2 ANQGSEA. The V and J ends lost 3 bases and 2 bases respectively, with 6 bases between them. CDR3 length: 12 residues. The CDR3 DNA reads as TGCAGCGTTGACCGGGACACAGATACGCAGTATTTT. Protein: CSVDRDTDTQYF.

The chain carries TRBV9 and TRBJ1-2; 9 bases are shared with TRBD1. CDR1 is SGDLS and CDR2 is YYNGEE in the germline V gene. V was clipped by 4 bases and J by 0 bases; unmatched bases: 7. CDR3 length equals 16 residues. The CDR3 nucleotides are TGTGCCAGCAGCCCCCGACAGGGGGTAGCTAACTATGGCTACACCTTC. Protein product: CASSPRQGVANYGYTF. The entire variable domain, with the rest obtained from reference TRBV9 and TRBJ1-2, is as follows: DSGVTQTPKHLITATGQRVTLRCSPRSGDLSVYWYQQSLDQGLQFLIQYYNGEERAKGNILERFSAQQFPDLHSELNLSSLELGDSALYFCASSPRQGVANYGYTFGSGTRLTVV.

V gene TRBV7-6 combines with J gene TRBJ1-1; the match to TRBD1 covers 8 bases. CDR3 length: 16 residues. From germline, CDR1 is SGHVS and CDR2 FNYEAQ. The V and J ends lost 0 bases and 11 bases, in that order; junction bases with no gene match: 14. In DNA form, the CDR3 reads TGTGCCAGCAGCTTAGCGGGGGGCCAGGGGGCGGCAGGTGCTTTCTTT. Translating gives CASSLAGGQGAAGAFF.

This chain links TRBV6-5 with TRBJ2-1; weak D call: TRBD1 (6 bases). Trimming stripped 4 bases from V and 8 bases from J, with 12 bases between. Germline V gene sequence: CDR1 MNHEY, CDR2 SVGAGI. The length of the CDR3 is 13 residues. The CDR3 sequence is CASSLQGNHEQFF. The CDR3 coding sequence is TGTGCCAGCAGTTTACAGGGTAACCATGAGCAGTTCTTC.